This TCR beta chain originates from a study of cytomegalovirus exposure and HLA in healthy donors. Overall study context: The roughly 120 validation repertoires and the 666 first-cohort repertoires shared a platform, a later analysis reported.

Sequenced by immunoSEQ multiplex PCR; TCRdb stores in-frame clones only, minus some. Here the sample spans around 190,000 clones, around 80% being singletons. As regards this clone: The antigen is unknown.

Trimming cost V 1 base and J 1 base, with 10 bases left between them. Per the germline V gene, CDR1 is SEHNR and CDR2 is FQNEAQ (reference sequence). There are 15 residues in the CDR3. The donors were part of the validation cohort, which consisted of some 120 subjects and was separate from the first cohort of hundreds of subjects. Findings and limits, study-wide: Rarity marked most TCR sequences, yet some public TCRs occurred in many donors. The authors enumerated 150 to 200 TCR beta chains as linked to cytomegalovirus.

The sequence was collected from a woman younger than 45 in good health and CMV-seronegative. V is TRBV7-9 and J is TRBJ1-1; possibly TRBD1 for D (5 bases). Sequencing was performed on PBMCs. The CDR3 protein is CASSLGTGPNTEAFF. The CDR3 coding sequence is TGTGCCAGCAGCTTAGGTACAGGCCCGAACACTGAAGCTTTCTTT.